The clone carrying this TCR beta chain has just a few counts. Its antigen is unidentified. The data belong to a study of Ad26.COV2.S vaccination and SARS-CoV-2 variants. In the study overall: The vaccine Ad26.COV2.S was put into the muscle once, or twice with 56 days between.

Repertoires were generated with immunoSEQ multiplex PCR, while TCRdb's copy carries only in-frame clones and drops some. The sample holds a few hundred thousand clones, 80% to 95% seen once. This CDR3 spans 13 amino acids. Trimming cost V 2 bases and J 3 bases, with 8 bases left between them. Germline V gene data show CDR1 as GTSNPN and CDR2 as SVGIG (reference sequence). Treatment of the sample: some 20 received Ad26.COV2.S at low or high dose, single or two shots; about 5 received placebo; per-sample allocation not given. Samples came from day 63 after the first vaccine or placebo injection. The study's findings and limits: Overall T cell responses may have been underestimated by the analyses of TCR breadth and depth.

This TCR came from a person aged 18-60 years who received the Ad26.COV2.S COVID-19 vaccine or a placebo. The sequencing used peripheral blood, collected in a trial of Ad26.COV2.S vaccine versus placebo. J is TRBJ2-1 and V is TRBV30; D not resolved. The CDR3 bases are TGTGCCTGGAGTCCCGGTCACTACAATGAGCAGTTCTTC. This gives the protein CAWSPGHYNEQFF.